This is a list of T cell receptor beta chains from one sample in a study of immune heterogeneity within non-small cell lung tumors. Using its own MiXCR run on the multiplex PCR reads, TCRdb lists one record per CDR3 protein. The sample lists approximately 4,600 distinct CDR3 sequences; less than 40% were seen once. The sample comprised lung tumor tissue. The source is a woman between 45 and 60 years old with non-small cell lung cancer. Each CDR3 is given with its conserved first and last residue. D genes are given only for firm matches. Clone size is stated in some rows and not others, as once, few, many or a class when expanded.

V gene: TRBV5-1
J gene: TRBJ1-4
D gene: NA
clone size: medium-sized
CDR3 DNA: TGCGCCAGCAGCGGGGCATCAAGTGGTGAAAAACTGTTTTTT
CDR3 protein: CASSGASSGEKLFF

V gene: TRBV19
J gene: TRBJ2-1
D gene: NA
clone size: NA
CDR3 DNA: TGTGCCAGTAGAGACTCGAGCTCCTACAATGAGCAGTTCTTC
CDR3 protein: CASRDSSSYNEQFF

V gene: TRBV18
J gene: TRBJ1-2
D gene: NA
clone size: NA
CDR3 DNA: TGTGCCAGCTCACGTGAGGGGGGCGGCTATGGCTACACCTTC
CDR3 protein: CASSREGGGYGYTF

V gene: TRBV7-2
J gene: TRBJ1-5
D gene: TRBD1
clone size: medium-sized
CDR3 DNA: TGTGCCAGCAGCTTAGTGTCAGGGGGCTTGCAGCCCCAGCATTTT
CDR3 protein: CASSLVSGGLQPQHF

V gene: TRBV5-1
J gene: TRBJ2-7
D gene: NA
clone size: NA
CDR3 DNA: TGCGCCAGCAGCTTAAAAGACCCTAACGAGCAGTACTTC
CDR3 protein: CASSLKDPNEQYF

V gene: TRBV6-1
J gene: TRBJ2-3
D gene: TRBD2
clone size: NA
CDR3 DNA: TGTGCCAGCAGCCTTAGCGGGAGTGGGTCAGATACGCAGTATTTT
CDR3 protein: CASSLSGSGSDTQYF

V gene: TRBV6-1
J gene: TRBJ1-6
D gene: NA
clone size: many
CDR3 DNA: TGTGCCAACCGGTTAAGGGGGGGAGATTCACCCCTCCACTTT
CDR3 protein: CANRLRGGDSPLHF

V gene: TRBV12-3/TRBV12-4
J gene: TRBJ2-7
D gene: NA
clone size: medium-sized
CDR3 DNA: TGTGCCAGCAGTCCAGGGAACCCCTACGAGCAGTACTTC
CDR3 protein: CASSPGNPYEQYF

V gene: TRBV19
J gene: TRBJ1-6
D gene: TRBD1
clone size: once
CDR3 DNA: TGTGCCAGTAAATCCGGGACAGTTCTTTCACCCCTCCACTTT
CDR3 protein: CASKSGTVLSPLHF

V gene: TRBV6-5
J gene: TRBJ2-7
D gene: TRBD2
clone size: medium-sized
CDR3 DNA: TGTGCCAGCAGTTACTCGAGGGTAGCGGGAGGGCACGAGCAGTACTTC
CDR3 protein: CASSYSRVAGGHEQYF

V gene: TRBV7-9
J gene: TRBJ1-4
D gene: NA
clone size: NA
CDR3 DNA: TGTGCCAGCAGCTTAGTACCCGCAACTAATGAAAAACTGTTTTTT
CDR3 protein: CASSLVPATNEKLFF

V gene: TRBV11-3
J gene: TRBJ2-1
D gene: NA
clone size: medium-sized
CDR3 DNA: TGTGCCAGCAGCCCTACGGACGACAATGAGCAGTTCTTC
CDR3 protein: CASSPTDDNEQFF

V gene: TRBV19
J gene: TRBJ2-7
D gene: NA
clone size: medium-sized
CDR3 DNA: TGTGCCAGTAACGGACAGATGGGGTGGTACTTC
CDR3 protein: CASNGQMGWYF

V gene: TRBV13
J gene: TRBJ2-3
D gene: TRBD2
clone size: medium-sized
CDR3 DNA: TGTGCCAGCAGTCTAGCGGGAGGTACCTACAGCACAGATACGCAGTATTTT
CDR3 protein: CASSLAGGTYSTDTQYF

V gene: TRBV24-1
J gene: TRBJ2-5
D gene: TRBD1
clone size: NA
CDR3 DNA: TGTGCCACCAGTGAACCGGCCTCAGGGGGAGAGACCCAGTACTTC
CDR3 protein: CATSEPASGGETQYF

V gene: TRBV18
J gene: TRBJ2-7
D gene: NA
clone size: medium-sized
CDR3 DNA: TGTGCCAGCTCACCGGGGCTAGCCTACGAGCAGTACTTC
CDR3 protein: CASSPGLAYEQYF

V gene: TRBV29-1
J gene: TRBJ1-4
D gene: TRBD1
clone size: few
CDR3 DNA: TGCAGCGTTTCAGGGGGGGGTGGAAAACTGTTTTTT
CDR3 protein: CSVSGGGGKLFF

V gene: TRBV6-4
J gene: TRBJ1-1
D gene: TRBD1
clone size: NA
CDR3 DNA: TGTGCCAGCAGTTCGGGACAGGGACCTAGGATGAACACTGAAGCTTTCTTT
CDR3 protein: CASSSGQGPRMNTEAFF

V gene: TRBV24-1
J gene: TRBJ1-5
D gene: NA
clone size: few
CDR3 DNA: TGTGCCACCAGTGATGGGACTCAGCCCCAGCATTTT
CDR3 protein: CATSDGTQPQHF

V gene: TRBV11-2
J gene: TRBJ2-2
D gene: TRBD2
clone size: medium-sized
CDR3 DNA: TGTGCCAGCAGCTTAGTCCTCGGGGGGACCGGGGAGCTGTTTTTT
CDR3 protein: CASSLVLGGTGELFF

V gene: TRBV5-1
J gene: TRBJ1-1
D gene: NA
clone size: NA
CDR3 DNA: TGCGCCAGCAGCTTGGAATGGGGGACTGAAGCTTTCTTT
CDR3 protein: CASSLEWGTEAFF

V gene: TRBV28
J gene: TRBJ1-1
D gene: NA
clone size: NA
CDR3 DNA: TGTGCCAGCATCCCGGGGTGGGAGGGAAGGACTGAAGCTTTCTTT
CDR3 protein: CASIPGWEGRTEAFF

V gene: TRBV3-1
J gene: TRBJ1-5
D gene: NA
clone size: NA
CDR3 DNA: TGTGCCAGCAGTCTTGGAGGGGAATCCCAGCCCCAGCATTTT
CDR3 protein: CASSLGGESQPQHF

V gene: TRBV6-1
J gene: TRBJ2-6
D gene: TRBD1
clone size: medium-sized
CDR3 DNA: TGTGCCAGCAGACCGGGACAGGGGGCTACTGGGGCCAACGTCCTGACTTTC
CDR3 protein: CASRPGQGATGANVLTF

V gene: TRBV6-5
J gene: TRBJ2-1
D gene: NA
clone size: once
CDR3 DNA: TGTGCCAGCAGTTCTACTAAAAGCTCCTACAATGAGCAGTTCTTC
CDR3 protein: CASSSTKSSYNEQFF

V gene: TRBV19
J gene: TRBJ2-7
D gene: NA
clone size: NA
CDR3 DNA: TGTGCCAGTAGTGGACCGGGACCTGTATTATACGAGCAGTACTTC
CDR3 protein: CASSGPGPVLYEQYF

V gene: TRBV20-1
J gene: TRBJ1-5
D gene: TRBD1
clone size: NA
CDR3 DNA: TGCAGTGCTACCGGACAGGGGAATCAGCCCCAGCATTTT
CDR3 protein: CSATGQGNQPQHF

V gene: TRBV7-6
J gene: TRBJ1-5
D gene: NA
clone size: few
CDR3 DNA: TGTGCCAGCAGCTTATCCCGTAATCAGCCCCAGCATTTT
CDR3 protein: CASSLSRNQPQHF

V gene: TRBV4-2
J gene: TRBJ1-4
D gene: NA
clone size: many
CDR3 DNA: TGTGCCAGCAGCCCGACGGACAGAAATAATGAAAAACTGTTTTTT
CDR3 protein: CASSPTDRNNEKLFF

V gene: TRBV5-6
J gene: TRBJ2-7
D gene: TRBD1
clone size: medium-sized
CDR3 DNA: TGTGCCAGCAGCAGCACCGGGACAGAGGGCTCCTACGAGCAGTACTTC
CDR3 protein: CASSSTGTEGSYEQYF

V gene: TRBV4-1
J gene: TRBJ2-1
D gene: TRBD2
clone size: NA
CDR3 DNA: TGCGCCAGCAGCCCGGCGGGGGATAATGAGCAGTTCTTC
CDR3 protein: CASSPAGDNEQFF

V gene: TRBV6-2/TRBV6-3
J gene: TRBJ1-5
D gene: TRBD1
clone size: once
CDR3 DNA: TGTGCCAGCAGTTACGACAGGGCACAAAATCAGCCCCAGCATTTT
CDR3 protein: CASSYDRAQNQPQHF

V gene: TRBV7-9
J gene: TRBJ2-2
D gene: NA
clone size: medium-sized
CDR3 DNA: TGTGCCAGCAGCAGACTCACAGGGACCGGGGAGCTGTTTTTT
CDR3 protein: CASSRLTGTGELFF